Listed here is a single T cell receptor (beta chain). This entry belongs to a study of blood T cells in healthy people across ages. V gave up 5 bases and J gave up 13 bases; unmatched junction bases: 16. CDR3 size: 14 residues. The use of a sample-barcoded 5' primer and a J-beta primer mix characterized a second PCR of 7 to 11 cycles. MiXCR, run by TCRdb on the 5' RACE reads, gives a single entry per CDR3 protein. Of around 1,000,000 distinct CDR3 sequences listed, about 25% are singletons. This same sample was also taken into another study, of T cells of mothers and their children.

The source of this sequence is a girl aged 2-10 years in good health. The sequenced material came from blood. The chain has TRBV23-1 and TRBJ2-5; TRBD2 agrees at 7 bases. TRBV23-1 counts as an open reading frame of uncertain function. The CDR3 is CASSSGPTSPLWYF. The CDR3 bases are TGCGCCAGCAGTTCGGGCCCGACTAGCCCCCTGTGGTACTTC.